These 21 T cell receptor beta chains were all obtained from the same sample, sequenced in a study of Ad26.COV2.S vaccination and SARS-CoV-2 variants. The protocol was immunoSEQ multiplex PCR, while the TCRdb copy is restricted to in-frame clones and leaves out a portion. The data contain roughly 390,000 clones, roughly nine tenths of them seen just once; the ten biggest clones take up under 4%. The treatment here: roughly 19 received Ad26.COV2.S at low or high dose, single or two shots; several received placebo; per-sample allocation not given. Samples analyzed were those drawn on day 63 after the first vaccine or placebo injection. The sequencing used peripheral blood, collected in a trial of Ad26.COV2.S vaccine versus placebo. Receptors originate from a person aged 18 to 65 who received the Ad26.COV2.S COVID-19 vaccine or a placebo.

V usage is TRBV25-1 and J usage is TRBJ2-3; D might be TRBD1 (6 bases). CDR1 is MGHDK, CDR2 SYGVNS, per germline. Deletions cut 3 bases from V and 6 bases from J, with 16 bases between. This CDR3 is 15 amino acids long. The DNA for the CDR3 is TGTGCCAGCAGTGAGCAGGGGCCTTTGGGGGATACGCAGTATTTT. It is translated as CASSEQGPLGDTQYF.

The chain recombines TRBV3-1 (or the pseudogene TRBV3-2) with TRBJ1-1; D possibly corresponds to TRBD1 (5 bases). Germline-derived CDR1 and CDR2 are LGHDT and YNNKEL (reference sequence). Between the trimmed V and J ends, which lost 6 bases and 1 base, there was a span of 12 bases. This CDR3 has 14 amino acids. This CDR3 reads CASRNLGPNTEAFF. The CDR3 DNA sequence: TGTGCCAGCAGGAACCTGGGGCCGAACACTGAAGCTTTCTTT.

The chain employs TRBV15 and TRBJ1-1; no firm D call. V lost 0 bases and J 11 bases, leaving 13 bases between the germline ends. This CDR3 is built from 13 residues. Germline CDR1 and CDR2: LNHNV and YYDKDF (reference sequence). The CDR3 nucleotides are TGTGCCACCAGCAGAGATCGGATTGGTAGGGCTTTCTTT. Its translation: CATSRDRIGRAFF.

This chain connects TRBV15 to TRBJ1-6; maybe TRBD1 (5 bases). Germline V lookup: CDR1 LNHNV, CDR2 YYDKDF (reference sequence). The CDR3 totals 17 residues. Trimming left V 5 bases short and J 10 bases short, with 24 bases between. The DNA for the CDR3 is TGTGCCACCAGCTTAGATAGGGAGGGGTCCGTGTGGTCACCCCTCCACTTT. Amino acids: CATSLDREGSVWSPLHF.

This clone was picked up one time. This chain joins TRBV3-1 (or the pseudogene TRBV3-2) and TRBJ2-5; D call uncertain. Germline V gene sequence: CDR1 LGHDT, CDR2 YNNKEL (reference sequence). The V end was cut by 0 bases, the J end by 2 bases, with 16 bases between. The CDR3 is 17 residues long. The CDR3 protein is CASSQEKATRKQETQYF. The CDR3 DNA reads as TGTGCCAGCAGCCAAGAAAAGGCGACGCGTAAACAAGAGACCCAGTACTTC.

The genes are TRBV5-6 and TRBJ1-3; unclear D gene. This CDR3 contains 15 residues. Germline CDR1 SGHDT, CDR2 YYEEEE. The ends were cut back, 1 base at V and 1 base at J, with 9 bases in the middle. The CDR3 DNA sequence: TGTGCCAGCAGCTTGAGGCTGGGGTCTGGAAACACCATATATTTT. This sequence encodes CASSLRLGSGNTIYF.

The V and J genes are TRBV19 and TRBJ2-6, with no clear D. The CDR3 has 14 residues. The germline gives CDR1 LNHDA, CDR2 SQIVND (reference sequence). With 5 bases removed from V and 2 bases from J, the gap between germline ends came to 7 bases. CDR3 DNA: TGTGCCAGTAGTTCACTGGCTGGGGCCAACGTCCTGACTTTC. It codes for CASSSLAGANVLTF. Using reference TRBV19 and TRBJ2-6 for the parts outside the CDR3, the full variable domain is DGGITQSPKYLFRKEGQNVTLSCEQNLNHDAMYWYRQDPGQGLRLIYYSQIVNDFQKGDIAEGYSVSREKKESFPLTVTSAQKNPTAFYLCASSSLAGANVLTFGAGSRLTVL.

This sequence joins TRBV6-5 and TRBJ1-5; no clear D. Germline CDR1 is MNHEY and CDR2 is SVGAGI. This CDR3 comprises 13 residues. V lost 11 bases, J lost 1 base, and 12 bases lay in between. The CDR3 is CAASPGSNQPQHF. The CDR3 region has the DNA TGTGCCGCCTCGCCGGGGAGCAATCAGCCCCAGCATTTT.

This chain joins TRBV24-1 and TRBJ2-6; no firm D call. There are 15 residues in the CDR3. V shed 6 bases and J shed 0 bases, with 8 bases lying between them. Germline-derived CDR1 and CDR2 are KGHDR and SFDVKD. The CDR3 region has the DNA TGTGCCACCAGTAAGCCCAGCTCTGGGGCCAACGTCCTGACTTTC. This encodes CATSKPSSGANVLTF.

The V and J genes are TRBV6-5 and TRBJ1-2; D is possibly TRBD1 (5 bases). Germline CDR1 reads MNHEY; CDR2 reads SVGAGI. Trimming removed 1 base at V and 4 bases at J, with 13 bases between. The CDR3 consists of 15 residues. The CDR3 loop reads CASSYLAGTPYGYTF. The CDR3 DNA reads as TGTGCCAGCAGTTACTTGGCGGGGACCCCCTATGGCTACACCTTC.

The J gene is TRBJ1-6, the V gene TRBV27; D is ambiguous. Germline V gene data show CDR1 as MNHEY and CDR2 as SMNVEV (reference sequence). The CDR3 contains 12 residues. Trimming cost V 6 bases and J 5 bases, with 5 bases left between them. The CDR3 is CASRANNSPLHF. In nucleotides, the CDR3 is TGTGCCAGCAGAGCGAATAATTCACCCCTCCACTTT.

The J gene is TRBJ1-1, the V gene TRBV9; D ambiguous. The germline gives CDR1 SGDLS, CDR2 YYNGEE. Trimming cost V 3 bases and J 0 bases, with 3 bases left between them. The CDR3 covers 12 residues. For the CDR3, the DNA is TGTGCCAGCAGCGATATGAACACTGAAGCTTTCTTT. Its translation is CASSDMNTEAFF.

The V and J genes are TRBV28 and TRBJ2-7; 9 nucleotides line up with TRBD1. The germline CDR1 and CDR2 sequences are MDHEN and SYDVKM. The CDR3 runs to 13 residues. With 7 bases clipped from V and 5 bases from J, the junction kept 6 bases outside the gene matches. The CDR3 coding sequence is TGTGCCAGCAAGGGGACAGGGTGGGACGAGCAGTACTTC. It specifies CASKGTGWDEQYF.

This chain connects TRBV6-5 to TRBJ1-1; D not certain. Trimming stripped 0 bases from V and 7 bases from J, with 12 bases between. This CDR3 has 14 residues. CDR1 MNHEY and CDR2 SVGAGI come from the germline V gene. CDR3 sequence reads: CASSYSMAGNEAFF. CDR3 nucleotide sequence: TGTGCCAGCAGTTACTCGATGGCGGGGAATGAAGCTTTCTTT.

V usage is TRBV18 and J usage is TRBJ1-3; D is ambiguous. Trimming took off 5 bases at V and 0 bases at J, with 11 bases between the two ends. Germline CDR1 and CDR2: KGHSH and LQKENI. The CDR3 contains 15 residues. CDR3 region: CASSSTESSGNTIYF. The CDR3 coding sequence is TGTGCCAGCTCATCAACAGAGAGCTCTGGAAACACCATATATTTT.

This clone appeared a few times. The chain uses TRBV7-8 and TRBJ1-6; 8 bases line up with TRBD1. The CDR3 spans 16 residues. V gave up 5 bases and J gave up 9 bases; unmatched junction bases: 12. Germline V lookup: CDR1 SGHVS, CDR2 FQNEAQ. CDR3 sequence reads: CASSTIQGDLGSPLHF. DNA for the CDR3: TGTGCCAGCAGCACTATACAGGGGGATCTCGGTTCACCCCTCCACTTT.

This rearrangement joins TRBV4-1 to TRBJ1-4, with D possibly being TRBD1 (5 bases). V was trimmed by 4 bases and J by 3 bases, leaving 12 bases between them. The CDR3 has 15 residues. The germline CDR1 and CDR2 sequences are MGHRA and YSYEKL. This CDR3 is CASSPRGVANEKLFF. CDR3 bases: TGCGCCAGCAGCCCTAGAGGGGTAGCTAATGAAAAACTGTTTTTT.

This chain joins TRBV29-1 and TRBJ2-7; 9 nucleotides match TRBD1. The J segment lost 5 bases and the V segment lost 4 bases, leaving 6 bases of the junction unmatched. The CDR3 spans 13 residues. The V gene's germline CDR1 is SQVTM and CDR2 ANQGSEA. CDR3 amino acids: CSVVRDRDDEQYF. As DNA, the CDR3 is TGCAGCGTTGTCCGGGACAGGGATGACGAGCAGTACTTC.

The V call is TRBV10-3, the J call TRBJ1-6; unclear D gene. CDR3 length equals 15 residues. V lost 11 bases, J lost 0 bases, and 14 bases lay in between. The germline V gene has CDR1 ENHRY and CDR2 SYGVKD. CDR3 loop: CASSWEVSYNSPLHF. In DNA form, the CDR3 reads TGTGCCTCAAGCTGGGAAGTCTCCTATAATTCACCCCTCCACTTT.

The chain combines TRBV4-1 with TRBJ2-3, with 7 positions matching TRBD2. V shed 2 bases, J shed 4 bases, and the junction held 6 bases outside the gene matches. This CDR3 has 15 residues. Germline loops: CDR1 MGHRA, CDR2 YSYEKL. CDR3 amino acids: CASSQIRTRADTQYF. The CDR3 nucleotides read TGCGCCAGCAGCCAAATCCGGACTAGAGCAGATACGCAGTATTTT.

The V gene is TRBV6-1, the J gene TRBJ2-4, with 7 positions matching TRBD1. V gave up 3 bases and J gave up 6 bases; unmatched junction bases: 8. Per germline, CDR1 MNHNS and CDR2 SASEGT. The CDR3 length is 15 residues. For the CDR3, the DNA is TGTGCCAGCAGTGAGGCCCACAGGGGCGGAAACATTCAGTACTTC. This translates into CASSEAHRGGNIQYF.